This TCR beta chain emerged from a study of blood T cell repertoires in COVID-19. About the study: Collection of acute and convalescent COVID-19 samples took place in the United States, Italy and Spain. PBMCs, B-cell-depleted T cells, or T cells provided the cDNA or gDNA that made up the material.

The protocol was immunoSEQ multiplex PCR, while the TCRdb copy is restricted to in-frame clones and leaves out a portion. The table shows a few hundred thousand clones, with 75% to 90% occurring only once. Those enrolled, adults aged 18 to 89 years, came from some 25 US areas. Recovered status applied to Cohort 3 donors who had two consecutive negative PCRs. It also applied to those with clearance or with symptom resolution. The germline gives CDR1 MNHEY, CDR2 SMNVEV (reference sequence). The CDR3 covers 18 residues. V was trimmed by 0 bases and J by 5 bases, leaving 22 bases between them. The TCR sequence derives from a man aged 18-30 years who had recovered from COVID-19. This chain joins TRBV27 and TRBJ1-2; D remains ambiguous. The specimen was PBMCs or T cells enriched from blood (not recorded which). The CDR3 DNA sequence: TGTGCCAGCAGTTTATCTCGGGGTGGCCAGCTGCTCGGGTATGGCTACACCTTC. Its protein is CASSLSRGGQLLGYGYTF.